Sequencing of this T cell receptor (beta chain) was carried out in a study of T cell repertoires in cytomegalovirus infection. Points from the study as a whole: Summed public TCR beta family frequency identified CMV carriers bearing the relevant HLA.

This clonotype occurred many times. The antigen is not known. Each CDR3 protein is one row after TCRdb ran MiXCR on the reads. This table holds approximately 500,000 distinct CDR3 sequences, approximately 25% found once. What was sequenced was PBMCs. The sequence was collected from a human donor in good health (CMV status not recorded). Some clones in this sample may be carry-over from other donors' samples.

DNA of the CDR3: TGTGCCAGCAGCTTAGTCGGCTACCCCTTGGGCAATGAGCAGTTCTTC. The encoded protein is CASSLVGYPLGNEQFF. V is TRBV7-8 and J is TRBJ2-1; D ambiguous. The V gene lost 1 base and the J gene lost 6 bases, with 16 bases spanning the gap. The CDR3 length is 16 residues. The germline V gene encodes CDR1 SGHVS and CDR2 FQNEAQ.